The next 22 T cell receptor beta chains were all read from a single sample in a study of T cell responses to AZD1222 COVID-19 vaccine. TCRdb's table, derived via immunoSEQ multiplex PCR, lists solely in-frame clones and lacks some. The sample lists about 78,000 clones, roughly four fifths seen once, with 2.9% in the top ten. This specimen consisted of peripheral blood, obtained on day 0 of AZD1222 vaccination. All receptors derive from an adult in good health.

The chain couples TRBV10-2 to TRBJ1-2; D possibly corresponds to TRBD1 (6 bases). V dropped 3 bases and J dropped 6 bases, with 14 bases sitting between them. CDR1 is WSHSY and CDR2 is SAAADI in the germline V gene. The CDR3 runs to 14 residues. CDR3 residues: CASSESRGRDGYTF. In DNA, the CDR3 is TGCGCCAGCAGTGAATCCAGGGGACGTGATGGCTACACCTTC.

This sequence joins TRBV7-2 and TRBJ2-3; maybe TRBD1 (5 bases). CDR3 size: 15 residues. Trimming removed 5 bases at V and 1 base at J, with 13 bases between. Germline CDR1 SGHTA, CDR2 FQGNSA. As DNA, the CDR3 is TGTGCCAGCAGCCTAAGGGGTATTGGCACAGATACGCAGTATTTT. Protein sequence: CASSLRGIGTDTQYF.

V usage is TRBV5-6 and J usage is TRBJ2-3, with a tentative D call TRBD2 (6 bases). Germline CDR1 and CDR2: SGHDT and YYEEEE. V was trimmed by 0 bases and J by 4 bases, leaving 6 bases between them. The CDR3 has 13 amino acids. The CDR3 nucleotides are TGTGCCAGCAGCTTGGCGGGAGCAGATACGCAGTATTTT. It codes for CASSLAGADTQYF. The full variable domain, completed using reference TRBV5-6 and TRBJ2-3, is DAGVTQSPTHLIKTRGQQVTLRCSPKSGHDTVSWYQQALGQGPQFIFQYYEEEERQRGNFPDRFSGHQFPNYSSELNVNALLLGDSALYLCASSLAGADTQYFGPGTRLTVL.

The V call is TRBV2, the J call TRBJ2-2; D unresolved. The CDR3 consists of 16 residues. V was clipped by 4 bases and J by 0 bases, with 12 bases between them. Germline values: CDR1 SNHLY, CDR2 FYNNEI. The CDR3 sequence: CASSVYQSSNTGELFF. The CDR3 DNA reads TGTGCCAGCAGTGTTTATCAGAGCTCGAACACCGGGGAGCTGTTTTTT.

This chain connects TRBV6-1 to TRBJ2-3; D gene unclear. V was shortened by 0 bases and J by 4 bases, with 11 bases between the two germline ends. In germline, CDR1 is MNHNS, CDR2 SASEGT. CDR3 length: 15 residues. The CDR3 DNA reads TGTGCCAGCAGTGAAGCGGCCTATCCATCAGATACGCAGTATTTT. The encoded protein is CASSEAAYPSDTQYF.

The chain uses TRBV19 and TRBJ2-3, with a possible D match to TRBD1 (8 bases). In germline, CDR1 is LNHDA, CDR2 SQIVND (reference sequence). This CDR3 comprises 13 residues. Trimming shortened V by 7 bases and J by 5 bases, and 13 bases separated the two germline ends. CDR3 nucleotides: TGTGCCAGTACCCACAGGGGGGGAGATACGCAGTATTTT. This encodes CASTHRGGDTQYF.

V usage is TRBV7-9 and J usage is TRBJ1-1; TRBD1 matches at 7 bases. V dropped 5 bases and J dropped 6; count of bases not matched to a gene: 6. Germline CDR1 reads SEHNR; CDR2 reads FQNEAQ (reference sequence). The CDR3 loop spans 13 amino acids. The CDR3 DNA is TGTGCCAGCAGCCCTACAGGGGCCGCTGAAGCTTTCTTT. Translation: CASSPTGAAEAFF.

The CDR3 nucleotides read TGTGCCAGCAGCTACCGGGACAGGGTGTCTTACAATGAGCAGTTCTTC. Translated, it gives CASSYRDRVSYNEQFF. V usage is TRBV7-2 and J usage is TRBJ2-1, with 9 nucleotides matching TRBD1. Unmatched junction bases numbered 8, after V lost 4 bases and J lost 4 bases. Germline values: CDR1 SGHTA, CDR2 FQGNSA. This CDR3 comprises 16 residues.

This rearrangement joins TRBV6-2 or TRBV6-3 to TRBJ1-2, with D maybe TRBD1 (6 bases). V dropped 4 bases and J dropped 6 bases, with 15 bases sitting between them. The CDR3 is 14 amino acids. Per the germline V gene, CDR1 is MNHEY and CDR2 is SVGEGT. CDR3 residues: CASSFLQGSDGYTF. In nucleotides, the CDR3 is TGTGCCAGCAGTTTCCTCCAGGGGAGTGATGGCTACACCTTC.

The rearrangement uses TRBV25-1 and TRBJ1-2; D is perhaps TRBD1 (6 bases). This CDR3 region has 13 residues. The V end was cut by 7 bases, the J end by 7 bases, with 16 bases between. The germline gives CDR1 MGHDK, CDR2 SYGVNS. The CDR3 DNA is TGTGCCAGCACGCAGGGGCCGGAGGGTGGCTACACCTTC. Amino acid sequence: CASTQGPEGGYTF.

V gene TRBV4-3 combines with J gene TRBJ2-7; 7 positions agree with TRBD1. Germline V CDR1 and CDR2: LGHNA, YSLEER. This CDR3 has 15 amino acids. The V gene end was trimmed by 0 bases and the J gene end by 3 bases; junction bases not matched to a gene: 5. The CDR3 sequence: CASSQDIGTDYEQYF. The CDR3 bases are TGCGCCAGCAGCCAAGATATCGGGACAGACTACGAGCAGTACTTC.

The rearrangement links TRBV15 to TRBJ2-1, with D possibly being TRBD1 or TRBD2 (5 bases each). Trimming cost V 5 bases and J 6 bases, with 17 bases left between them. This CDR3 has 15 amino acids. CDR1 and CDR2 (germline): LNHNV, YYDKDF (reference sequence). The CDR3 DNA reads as TGTGCCACCAGCCCGTCGTTGGGGGTACCCAATGAGCAGTTCTTC. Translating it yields CATSPSLGVPNEQFF.

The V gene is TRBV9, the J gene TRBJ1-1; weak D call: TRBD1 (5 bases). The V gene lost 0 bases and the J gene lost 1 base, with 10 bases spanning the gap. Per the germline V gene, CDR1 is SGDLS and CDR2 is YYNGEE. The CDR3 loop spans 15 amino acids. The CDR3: CASSVVGAGNTEAFF. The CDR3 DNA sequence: TGTGCCAGCAGCGTAGTCGGGGCAGGGAACACTGAAGCTTTCTTT.

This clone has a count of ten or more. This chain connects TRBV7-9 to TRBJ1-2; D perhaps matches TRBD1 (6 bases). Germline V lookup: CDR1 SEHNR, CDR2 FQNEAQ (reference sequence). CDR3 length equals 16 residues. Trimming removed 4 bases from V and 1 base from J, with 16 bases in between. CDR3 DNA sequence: TGTGCCAGCAGCTCAGCCGGGACACGTATTAACTATGGCTACACCTTC. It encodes CASSSAGTRINYGYTF.

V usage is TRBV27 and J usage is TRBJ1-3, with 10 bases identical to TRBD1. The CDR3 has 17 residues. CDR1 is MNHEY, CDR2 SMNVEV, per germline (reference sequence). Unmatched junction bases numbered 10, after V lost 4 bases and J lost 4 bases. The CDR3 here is CASSYSRDRGEGNTIYF. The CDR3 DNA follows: TGTGCCAGCAGTTACTCTCGGGACAGGGGTGAAGGAAACACCATATATTTT.

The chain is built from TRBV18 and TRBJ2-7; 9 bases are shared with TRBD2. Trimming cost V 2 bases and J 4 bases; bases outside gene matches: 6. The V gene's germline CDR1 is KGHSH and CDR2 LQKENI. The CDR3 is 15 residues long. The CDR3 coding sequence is TGTGCCAGCTCACCAGCGCGGGGGGGCGGTTACGAGCAGTACTTC. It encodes CASSPARGGGYEQYF.

In DNA, the CDR3 is TGTGCCAGCGGTCCGAACTATGGCAATCAGCCCCAGCATTTT. Protein sequence: CASGPNYGNQPQHF. This sequence joins TRBV27 and TRBJ1-5; D gene unclear. The CDR3 totals 14 residues. Per the germline V gene, CDR1 is MNHEY and CDR2 is SMNVEV (reference sequence). V was shortened by 8 bases and J by 2 bases, with 13 bases between the two germline ends.

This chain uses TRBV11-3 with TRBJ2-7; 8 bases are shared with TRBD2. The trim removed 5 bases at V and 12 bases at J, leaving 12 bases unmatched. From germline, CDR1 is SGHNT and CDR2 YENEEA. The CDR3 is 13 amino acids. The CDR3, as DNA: TGTGCCAGCAGCAAACCGGGACTAGAAGCGGTGTACTTC. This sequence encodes CASSKPGLEAVYF.

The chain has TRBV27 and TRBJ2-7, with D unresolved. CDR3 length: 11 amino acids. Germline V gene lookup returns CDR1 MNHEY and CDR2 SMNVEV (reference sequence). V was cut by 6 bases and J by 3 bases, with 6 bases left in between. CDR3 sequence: CASSHNYEQYF. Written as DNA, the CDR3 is TGTGCCAGCAGCCACAACTACGAGCAGTACTTC.

This chain's CDR3 is CASSLEQAARAFF. In nucleotides, the CDR3 is TGTGCCAGCAGCTTAGAACAGGCCGCGAGAGCTTTCTTT. The chain has TRBV7-9 and TRBJ1-1, with D maybe TRBD1 (5 bases). Trimming shortened V by 1 base and J by 10 bases, and 13 bases separated the two germline ends. CDR1 SEHNR and CDR2 FQNEAQ come from the germline V gene (reference sequence). The CDR3 consists of 13 residues. Variable domain in full (rest from reference TRBV7-9 and TRBJ1-1): DTGVSQNPRHKITKRGQNVTFRCDPISEHNRLYWYRQTLGQGPEFLTYFQNEAQLEKSRLLSDRFSAERPKGSFSTLEIQRTEQGDSAMYLCASSLEQAARAFFGQGTRLTVV.

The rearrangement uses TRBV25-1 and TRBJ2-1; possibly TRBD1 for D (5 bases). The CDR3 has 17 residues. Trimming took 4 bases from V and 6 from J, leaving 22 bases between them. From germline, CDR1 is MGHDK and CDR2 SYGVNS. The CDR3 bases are TGTGCCAGCAGTGCGAGAACGACCGAGACAGTTAGCAATGAGCAGTTCTTC. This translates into CASSARTTETVSNEQFF. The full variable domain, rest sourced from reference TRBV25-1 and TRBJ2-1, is EADIYQTPRYLVIGTGKKITLECSQTMGHDKMYWYQQDPGMELHLIHYSYGVNSTEKGDLSSESTVSRIRTEHFPLTLESARPSHTSQYLCASSARTTETVSNEQFFGPGTRLTVL.

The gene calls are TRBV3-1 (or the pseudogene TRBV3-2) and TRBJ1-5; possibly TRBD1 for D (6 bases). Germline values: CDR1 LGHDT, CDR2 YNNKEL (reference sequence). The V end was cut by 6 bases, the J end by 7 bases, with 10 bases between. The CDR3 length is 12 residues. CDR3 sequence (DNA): TGTGCCAGCAGAACAGGGACCCAGCCCCAGCATTTT. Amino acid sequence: CASRTGTQPQHF.